Listed below are T cell receptor beta chains from one sample, sequenced in a study of cytomegalovirus exposure and HLA in healthy donors. Profiled with immunoSEQ multiplex PCR; TCRdb holds only in-frame clones, not every one. The data contain 150,000 to 200,000 clones, roughly 8.7% of them singletons. Sequencing was performed on PBMCs. These receptors came from a woman aged 30 to 39 in good health and CMV-seropositive. Both conserved end residues are part of each CDR3. D genes are given only for firm matches. Size values are once, few and many counts, or a class for expanded clones, and some rows have none.

clone size | J gene | V gene | D gene | CDR3 protein | CDR3 DNA
. | TRBJ1-4 | TRBV2 | . | CASSAIRNNEKLFF | TGTGCCAGCAGCGCTATTAGAAATAATGAAAAACTGTTTTTT
. | TRBJ1-5 | TRBV12-5 | . | CASGSGQPGRQPQHF | TGTGCTAGTGGGTCTGGACAGCCCGGGAGGCAGCCCCAGCATTTT
few | TRBJ2-7 | TRBV4-1 | TRBD2 | CASSQEGTGGRSYEQYF | TGCGCCAGCAGCCAAGAGGGAACGGGGGGGAGGTCCTACGAGCAGTACTTC
few | TRBJ2-1 | TRBV29-1 | TRBD1 | CSVPTGSGSGEQFF | TGCAGCGTACCGACAGGGTCAGGGTCAGGTGAGCAGTTCTTC
. | TRBJ2-3 | TRBV29-1 | TRBD2 | CSVATTSVRTDTQYF | TGCAGCGTTGCCACGACTAGCGTAAGGACAGATACGCAGTATTTT
. | TRBJ2-7 | TRBV4-1 | TRBD2 | CASSQVLAASSYEQYF | TGCGCCAGCAGCCAAGTTCTAGCGGCTAGCTCCTACGAGCAGTACTTC
. | TRBJ2-1 | TRBV5-1 | TRBD2 | CASSSLRGLAGNNEQFF | TGCGCCAGCAGCTCGCTACGGGGACTAGCGGGAAACAATGAGCAGTTCTTC
. | TRBJ2-1 | TRBV30 | . | CAWSPSEEQFF | TGTGCCTGGAGTCCCTCTGAGGAGCAGTTCTTC
. | TRBJ2-7 | TRBV25-1 | . | CASSGQGHYEQYF | TGTGCCAGCAGTGGCCAGGGTCACTACGAGCAGTACTTC
few | TRBJ2-1 | TRBV18 | TRBD2 | CASPTTLAGGTDEQFF | TGTGCCAGCCCTACCACACTAGCGGGAGGGACGGATGAGCAGTTCTTC
few | TRBJ1-1 | TRBV7-9 | . | CASSLPRGLNTEAFF | TGTGCCAGCAGCTTACCCAGGGGATTGAACACTGAAGCTTTCTTT
few | TRBJ1-1 | TRBV7-9 | . | CASSLEVANTEAFF | TGTGCCAGCAGCTTAGAGGTAGCGAACACTGAAGCTTTCTTT
. | TRBJ1-2 | TRBV27 | . | CASSLGGAGQSYGYTF | TGTGCCAGCAGTTTAGGAGGGGCAGGGCAGAGCTATGGCTACACCTTC
. | TRBJ2-1 | TRBV19 | TRBD2 | CASSSGTSVRNEQFF | TGTGCCAGTAGTTCGGGGACTAGCGTACGGAATGAGCAGTTCTTC
few | TRBJ2-7 | TRBV4-2 | TRBD2 | CASSQDKGSGSYEQYF | TGTGCCAGCAGCCAAGATAAAGGTAGCGGGAGCTACGAGCAGTACTTC
few | TRBJ2-5 | TRBV7-2 | TRBD2 | CASSQAVAGQETQYF | TGTGCCAGCAGCCAAGCAGTAGCGGGGCAAGAGACCCAGTACTTC
few | TRBJ1-2 | TRBV25-1 | TRBD1 | CASTSGTGNGYTF | TGTGCCAGCACATCCGGGACAGGGAATGGCTACACCTTC
few | TRBJ2-1 | TRBV11-1 | TRBD1 | CASSLRQGVDEQFF | TGTGCCAGCAGCTTACGACAGGGGGTGGATGAGCAGTTCTTC
. | TRBJ2-4 | TRBV7-9 | . | CASSLTEDIQYF | TGTGCCAGCAGCTTAACTGAGGACATTCAGTACTTC
few | TRBJ1-4 | TRBV4-1 | . | CASSQEPYRVNGEKLFF | TGCGCCAGCAGCCAAGAACCGTACAGGGTCAACGGTGAAAAACTGTTTTTT
. | TRBJ2-7 | TRBV27 | TRBD2 | CASRTGGAYEQYF | TGTGCCAGCCGTACGGGGGGGGCCTACGAGCAGTACTTC
few | TRBJ1-2 | TRBV5-1 | TRBD1 | CASSPIGGQGYGYTF | TGCGCCAGCAGCCCTATAGGCGGACAGGGTTATGGCTACACCTTC
. | TRBJ2-1 | TRBV5-1 | TRBD2 | CASSFLAGGTTKSSYNEQFF | TGCGCCAGCAGCTTTCTAGCGGGAGGTACCACAAAGAGCTCCTACAATGAGCAGTTCTTC
. | TRBJ2-5 | TRBV6-5 | . | CASTDAKGWEETQYF | TGTGCCAGCACTGACGCCAAGGGGTGGGAAGAGACCCAGTACTTC
. | TRBJ2-5 | TRBV9 | . | CASSVDGETQYF | TGTGCCAGCAGCGTAGACGGGGAGACCCAGTACTTC
. | TRBJ1-2 | TRBV5-1 | . | CASSDGGSRYGYTF | TGCGCCAGCAGCGACGGAGGGTCTCGGTATGGCTACACCTTC
. | TRBJ2-3 | TRBV11-1 | . | CASSFQLGASPDTQYF | TGTGCCAGCAGCTTTCAGTTGGGCGCGAGCCCAGATACGCAGTATTTT
few | TRBJ1-3 | TRBV5-1 | . | CASSLAGAYSGNTIYF | TGCGCCAGCAGCCTTGCGGGCGCGTACTCTGGAAACACCATATATTTT
. | TRBJ1-3 | TRBV5-1 | . | CASSRLLDF | TGCGCCAGCAGCCGACTGCTCGATTTT
. | TRBJ1-1 | TRBV12-5 | TRBD1 | CASGLVLGTGRLNTEAFF | TGTGCTAGTGGTTTGGTCCTAGGGACAGGCCGATTGAACACTGAAGCTTTCTTT
few | TRBJ1-2 | TRBV7-9 | . | CASSYRTDYGYTF | TGTGCCAGCAGCTATCGGACTGATTATGGCTACACCTTC
. | TRBJ2-7 | TRBV29-1 | . | CSVTGLGEQYF | TGCAGCGTTACAGGGTTGGGCGAGCAGTACTTC
. | TRBJ2-3 | TRBV5-1 | TRBD2 | CASSSNPTSGRARATDTQYF | TGCGCCAGCAGCTCGAATCCGACTAGCGGGAGGGCCAGGGCCACAGATACGCAGTATTTT
. | TRBJ2-5 | TRBV9 | . | CASSPGETQYF | TGTGCCAGCAGCCCCGGGGAGACCCAGTACTTC
few | TRBJ1-2 | TRBV2 | . | CASSETEKDRSYGYTF | TGTGCCAGCAGTGAAACCGAGAAAGACAGGAGTTATGGCTACACCTTC
few | TRBJ2-2 | TRBV6-6 | . | CASSYYPSETGELFF | TGTGCCAGCAGTTACTATCCTAGCGAGACCGGGGAGCTGTTTTTT
few | TRBJ2-1 | TRBV21-1 | . | CASSKGSNEQFF | TGTGCCAGCAGCAAAGGGAGCAATGAGCAGTTCTTC
. | TRBJ2-1 | TRBV4-2 | TRBD2 | CASSQQLAGERNEQFF | TGTGCCAGCAGCCAGCAACTAGCGGGAGAAAGAAATGAGCAGTTCTTC
few | TRBJ1-3 | TRBV7-3 | . | CASSPVPGNTIYF | TGTGCCAGCAGCCCGGTCCCCGGAAACACCATATATTTT
. | TRBJ1-1 | TRBV6-5 | . | CASSSVGGAGTEAFF | TGTGCCAGCAGTTCAGTGGGGGGGGCCGGCACTGAAGCTTTCTTT
few | TRBJ1-1 | TRBV7-7 | . | CASSLTVNTEAFF | TGTGCCAGCAGCTTGACAGTTAACACTGAAGCTTTCTTT
few | TRBJ2-3 | TRBV6-1 | . | CASSWERVTDTQYF | TGTGCCAGCAGTTGGGAGCGTGTCACAGATACGCAGTATTTT
. | TRBJ1-2 | TRBV21-1 | . | CASSGQIDSPGVYGYTF | TGTGCCAGCAGCGGCCAGATCGACAGCCCAGGTGTCTATGGCTACACCTTC
. | TRBJ2-1 | TRBV27 | TRBD2 | CASSSDQLAGVFNEQFF | TGTGCCAGCAGTTCGGACCAACTAGCGGGAGTCTTCAATGAGCAGTTCTTC
few | TRBJ2-7 | TRBV2 | TRBD2 | CASNGGTSGRQYEQYF | TGTGCCAGCAATGGAGGGACTAGCGGAAGGCAGTACGAGCAGTACTTC
few | TRBJ2-7 | TRBV7-9 | . | CASSLEAGDRVGYEQYF | TGTGCCAGCAGCTTAGAGGCAGGGGACCGGGTGGGGTACGAGCAGTACTTC
. | TRBJ2-7 | TRBV27 | TRBD1 | CASRQQGVGSYEQYF | TGTGCCAGCAGACAACAGGGGGTGGGGTCCTACGAGCAGTACTTC
few | TRBJ1-1 | TRBV10-1 | . | CASMGGTEAFF | TGCGCCAGCATGGGGGGCACTGAAGCTTTCTTT
few | TRBJ2-5 | TRBV7-9 | TRBD2 | CASSLDGTSGETQYF | TGTGCCAGCAGCTTAGACGGGACTAGCGGAGAGACCCAGTACTTC
few | TRBJ2-2 | TRBV10-2 | . | CASRDTHTGELFF | TGCGCCAGCAGGGACACCCACACCGGGGAGCTGTTTTTT
. | TRBJ1-3 | TRBV27 | . | CASSLRGRLSGNTIYF | TGTGCCAGCAGTTTAAGAGGGAGGCTCTCTGGAAACACCATATATTTT
few | TRBJ2-7 | TRBV2 | . | CASSGTGNYEQYF | TGTGCCAGCAGTGGTACAGGGAACTACGAGCAGTACTTC
few | TRBJ1-3 | TRBV5-4 | . | CASSRVGANTIYF | TGTGCCAGCAGCCGGGTGGGGGCTAACACCATATATTTT
. | TRBJ2-2 | TRBV30 | TRBD2 | CAWNNGLAGIGELFF | TGTGCCTGGAATAATGGGCTAGCGGGAATCGGGGAGCTGTTTTTT
few | TRBJ2-3 | TRBV5-4 | TRBD2 | CASSVGSSGMRDTQYF | TGTGCCAGCAGCGTTGGGTCTAGCGGGATGAGGGATACGCAGTATTTT
few | TRBJ1-2 | TRBV29-1 | . | CSVAVNVYYGYTF | TGCAGCGTTGCAGTTAATGTTTACTATGGCTACACCTTC
. | TRBJ1-2 | TRBV27 | TRBD1 | CASSPGTDFLDGYTF | TGTGCCAGCAGCCCCGGGACAGATTTTTTGGATGGCTACACCTTC
. | TRBJ1-2 | TRBV2 | TRBD1 | CASSRDRGLDGYTF | TGTGCCAGCAGTAGGGACAGGGGGCTAGATGGCTACACCTTC
. | TRBJ1-1 | TRBV6-9 | TRBD1 | CASSYSGTGEAFF | TGTGCCAGCAGTTATTCCGGGACAGGGGAAGCTTTCTTT